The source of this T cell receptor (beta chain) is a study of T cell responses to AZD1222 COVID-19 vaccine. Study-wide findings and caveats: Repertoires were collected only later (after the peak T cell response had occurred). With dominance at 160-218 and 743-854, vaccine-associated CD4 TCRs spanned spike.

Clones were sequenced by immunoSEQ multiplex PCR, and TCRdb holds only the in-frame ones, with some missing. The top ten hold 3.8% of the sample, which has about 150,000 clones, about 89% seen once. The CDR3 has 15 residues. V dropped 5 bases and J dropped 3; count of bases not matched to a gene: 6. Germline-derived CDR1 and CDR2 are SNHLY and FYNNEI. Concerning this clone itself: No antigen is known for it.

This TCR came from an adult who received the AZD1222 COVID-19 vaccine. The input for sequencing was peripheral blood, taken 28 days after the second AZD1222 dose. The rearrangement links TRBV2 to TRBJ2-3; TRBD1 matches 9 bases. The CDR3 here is CASSKQGAVTDTQYF. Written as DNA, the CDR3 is TGTGCCAGCAGTAAACAGGGGGCTGTGACAGATACGCAGTATTTT.